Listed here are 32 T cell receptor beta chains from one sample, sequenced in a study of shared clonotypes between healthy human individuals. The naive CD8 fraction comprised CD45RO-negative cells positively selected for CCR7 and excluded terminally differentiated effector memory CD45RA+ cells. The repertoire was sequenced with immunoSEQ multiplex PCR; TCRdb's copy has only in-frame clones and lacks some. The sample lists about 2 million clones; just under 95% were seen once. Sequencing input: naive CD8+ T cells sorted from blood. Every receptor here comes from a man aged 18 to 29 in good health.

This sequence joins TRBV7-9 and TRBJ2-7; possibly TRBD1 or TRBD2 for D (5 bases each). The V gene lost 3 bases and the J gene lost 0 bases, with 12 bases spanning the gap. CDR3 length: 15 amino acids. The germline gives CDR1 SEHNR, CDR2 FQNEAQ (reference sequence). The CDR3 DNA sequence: TGTGCCAGCAGCTTCTCGGGGCGGCCCTCCTACGAGCAGTACTTC. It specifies CASSFSGRPSYEQYF.

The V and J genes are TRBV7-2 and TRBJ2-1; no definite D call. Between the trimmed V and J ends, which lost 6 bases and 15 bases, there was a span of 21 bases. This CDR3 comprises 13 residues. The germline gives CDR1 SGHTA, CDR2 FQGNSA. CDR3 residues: CASSYTVLQGLFF. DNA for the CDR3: TGTGCCAGCAGTTATACAGTACTCCAAGGTCTGTTCTTC.

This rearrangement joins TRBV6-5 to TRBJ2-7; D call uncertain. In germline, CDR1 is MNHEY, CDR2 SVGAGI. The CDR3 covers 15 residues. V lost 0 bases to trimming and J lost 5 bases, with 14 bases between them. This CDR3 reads CASSYSIGEFNEQYF. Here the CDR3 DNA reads TGTGCCAGCAGTTACTCCATAGGCGAGTTCAACGAGCAGTACTTC.

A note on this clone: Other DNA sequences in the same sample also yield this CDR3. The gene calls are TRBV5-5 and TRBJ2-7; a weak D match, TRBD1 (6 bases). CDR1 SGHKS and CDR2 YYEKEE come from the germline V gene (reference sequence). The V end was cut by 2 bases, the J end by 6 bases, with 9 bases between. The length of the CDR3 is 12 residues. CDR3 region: CASSFSGAEQYF. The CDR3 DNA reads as TGTGCCAGCAGCTTCTCAGGGGCCGAGCAGTACTTC.

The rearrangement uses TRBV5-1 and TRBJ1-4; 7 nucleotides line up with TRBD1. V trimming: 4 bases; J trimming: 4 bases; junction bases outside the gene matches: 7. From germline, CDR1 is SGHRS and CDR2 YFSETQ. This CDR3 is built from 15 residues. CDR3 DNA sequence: TGCGCCAGCAGCCCTCGGACAGGTCATAATGAAAAACTGTTTTTT. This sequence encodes CASSPRTGHNEKLFF.

CDR3 sequence: CASSEVIGGGGELFF. The CDR3 DNA reads as TGTGCCAGCAGTGAGGTTATTGGGGGCGGAGGGGAGCTGTTTTTT. This sequence joins TRBV6-1 and TRBJ2-2; the D gene is possibly TRBD1 (6 bases). V lost 3 bases and J 8 bases, leaving 16 bases between the germline ends. The V gene's germline CDR1 is MNHNS and CDR2 SASEGT. This CDR3 region has 15 residues.

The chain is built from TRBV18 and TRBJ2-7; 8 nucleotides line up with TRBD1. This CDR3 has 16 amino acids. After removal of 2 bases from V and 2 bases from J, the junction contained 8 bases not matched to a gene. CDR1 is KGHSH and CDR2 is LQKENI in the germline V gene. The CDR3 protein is CASSPYPGQETYEQYF. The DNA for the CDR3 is TGTGCCAGCTCACCATACCCGGGACAGGAGACCTACGAGCAGTACTTC.

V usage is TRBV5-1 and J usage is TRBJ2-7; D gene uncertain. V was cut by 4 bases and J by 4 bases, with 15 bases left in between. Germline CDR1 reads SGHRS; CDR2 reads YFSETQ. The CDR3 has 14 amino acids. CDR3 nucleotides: TGCGCCAGCAGCCCTACTGGACCGCCTTACGAGCAGTACTTC. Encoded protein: CASSPTGPPYEQYF.

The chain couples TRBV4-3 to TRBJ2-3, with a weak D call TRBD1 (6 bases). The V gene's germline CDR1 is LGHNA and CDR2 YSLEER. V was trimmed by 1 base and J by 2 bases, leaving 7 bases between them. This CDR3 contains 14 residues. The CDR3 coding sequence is TGCGCCAGCAGCCAAGGGGACATCACAGATACGCAGTATTTT. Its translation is CASSQGDITDTQYF.

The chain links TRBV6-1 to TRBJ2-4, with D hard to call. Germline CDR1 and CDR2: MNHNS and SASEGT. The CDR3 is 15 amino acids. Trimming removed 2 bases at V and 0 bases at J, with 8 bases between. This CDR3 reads CASSEWHLAKNIQYF. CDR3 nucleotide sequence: TGTGCCAGCAGTGAATGGCACCTAGCCAAAAACATTCAGTACTTC.

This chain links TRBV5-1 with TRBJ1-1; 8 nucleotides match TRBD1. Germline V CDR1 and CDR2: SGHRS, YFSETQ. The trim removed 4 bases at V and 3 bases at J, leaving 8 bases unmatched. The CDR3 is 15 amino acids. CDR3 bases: TGCGCCAGCAGCAGGAGACAGGGGACAGACACTGAAGCTTTCTTT. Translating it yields CASSRRQGTDTEAFF.

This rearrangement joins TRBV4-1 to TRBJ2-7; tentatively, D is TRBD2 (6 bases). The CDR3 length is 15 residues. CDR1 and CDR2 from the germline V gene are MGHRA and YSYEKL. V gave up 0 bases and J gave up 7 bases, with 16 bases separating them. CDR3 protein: CASSQDPGTGEEQYF. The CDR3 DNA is TGCGCCAGCAGCCAAGACCCCGGGACGGGGGAAGAGCAGTACTTC.

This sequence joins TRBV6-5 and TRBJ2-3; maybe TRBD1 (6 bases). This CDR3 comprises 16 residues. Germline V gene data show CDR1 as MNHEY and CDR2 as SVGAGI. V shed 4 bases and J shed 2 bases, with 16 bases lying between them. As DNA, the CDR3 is TGTGCCAGCAGTTCATCCTACAGGGCGTTCACAGATACGCAGTATTTT. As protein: CASSSSYRAFTDTQYF.

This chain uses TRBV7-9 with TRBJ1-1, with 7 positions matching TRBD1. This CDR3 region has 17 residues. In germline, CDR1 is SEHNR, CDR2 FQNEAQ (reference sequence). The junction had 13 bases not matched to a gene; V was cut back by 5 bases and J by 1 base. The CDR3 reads CASSTRTGEDPNTEAFF. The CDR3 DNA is TGTGCCAGCAGCACCCGGACAGGTGAGGATCCGAACACTGAAGCTTTCTTT.

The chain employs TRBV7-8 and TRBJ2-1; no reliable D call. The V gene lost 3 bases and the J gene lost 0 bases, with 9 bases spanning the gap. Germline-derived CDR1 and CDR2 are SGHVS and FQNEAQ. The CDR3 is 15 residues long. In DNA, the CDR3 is TGTGCCAGCAGCTTCCCATCCAGCTCCTACAATGAGCAGTTCTTC. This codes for CASSFPSSSYNEQFF.

The CDR3, as DNA: TGTGCCAGCAGTAGGACAGGGGGCGGAGAGACCCAGTACTTC. Protein sequence: CASSRTGGGETQYF. The chain has TRBV9 and TRBJ2-5; 11 bases line up with TRBD1. V dropped 5 bases and J dropped 4; count of bases not matched to a gene: 4. The length of the CDR3 is 14 residues. Germline-derived CDR1 and CDR2 are SGDLS and YYNGEE. Full variable domain (remainder filled in from reference TRBV9 and TRBJ2-5): DSGVTQTPKHLITATGQRVTLRCSPRSGDLSVYWYQQSLDQGLQFLIQYYNGEERAKGNILERFSAQQFPDLHSELNLSSLELGDSALYFCASSRTGGGETQYFGPGTRLLVL.

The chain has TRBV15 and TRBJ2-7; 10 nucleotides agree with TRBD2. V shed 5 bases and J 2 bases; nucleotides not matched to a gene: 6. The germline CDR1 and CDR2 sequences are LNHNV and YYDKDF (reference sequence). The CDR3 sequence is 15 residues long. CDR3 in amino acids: CATSLGTSETYEQYF. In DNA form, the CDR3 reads TGTGCCACCAGCCTCGGGACTAGCGAAACCTACGAGCAGTACTTC. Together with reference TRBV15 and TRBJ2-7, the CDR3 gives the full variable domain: DAMVIQNPRYQVTQFGKPVTLSCSQTLNHNVMYWYQQKSSQAPKLLFHYYDKDFNNEADTPDNFQSRRPNTSFCFLDIRSPGLGDTAMYLCATSLGTSETYEQYFGPGTRLTVT.

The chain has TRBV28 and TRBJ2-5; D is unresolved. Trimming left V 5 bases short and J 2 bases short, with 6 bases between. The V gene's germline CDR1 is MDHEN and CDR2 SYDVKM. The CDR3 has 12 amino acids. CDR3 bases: TGTGCCAGCAGTGGGCAGCAAGAGACCCAGTACTTC. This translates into CASSGQQETQYF.

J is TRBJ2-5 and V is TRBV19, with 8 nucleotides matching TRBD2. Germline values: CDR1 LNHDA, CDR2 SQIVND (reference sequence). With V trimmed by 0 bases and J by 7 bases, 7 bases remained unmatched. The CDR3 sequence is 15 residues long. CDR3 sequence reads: CASSIDHRLAGTQYF. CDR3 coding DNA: TGTGCCAGTAGTATAGATCACCGTCTAGCGGGGACCCAGTACTTC.

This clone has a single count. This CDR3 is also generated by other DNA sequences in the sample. CDR3 sequence reads: CASSLEGANYGYTF. DNA of the CDR3: TGTGCCAGCAGCTTAGAAGGGGCAAACTATGGCTACACCTTC. The V and J genes are TRBV7-9 and TRBJ1-2, with D possibly being TRBD1 (5 bases). Germline loops: CDR1 SEHNR, CDR2 FQNEAQ (reference sequence). V gave up 1 base and J gave up 2 bases, with 8 bases separating them. This CDR3 region has 14 residues.

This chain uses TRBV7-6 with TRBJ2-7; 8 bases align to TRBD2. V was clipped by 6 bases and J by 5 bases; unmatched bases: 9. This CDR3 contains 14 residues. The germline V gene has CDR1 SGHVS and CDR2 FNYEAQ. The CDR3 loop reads CASSWAGGRDEQYF. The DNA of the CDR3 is TGTGCCAGCAGTTGGGCGGGGGGCCGAGACGAGCAGTACTTC.

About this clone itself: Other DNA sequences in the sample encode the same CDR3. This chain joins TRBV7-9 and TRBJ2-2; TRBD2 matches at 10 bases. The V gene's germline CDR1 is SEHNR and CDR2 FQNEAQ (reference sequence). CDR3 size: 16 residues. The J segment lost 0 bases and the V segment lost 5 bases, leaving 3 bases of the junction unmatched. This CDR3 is CASSPGLAANTGELFF. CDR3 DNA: TGTGCCAGCAGCCCTGGACTAGCGGCGAACACCGGGGAGCTGTTTTTT.

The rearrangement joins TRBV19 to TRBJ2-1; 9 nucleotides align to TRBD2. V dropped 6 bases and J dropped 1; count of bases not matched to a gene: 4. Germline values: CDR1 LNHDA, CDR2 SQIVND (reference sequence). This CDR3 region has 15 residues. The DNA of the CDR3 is TGTGCCAGTAGCGGTAGCGGGAGATCCTACAATGAGCAGTTCTTC. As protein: CASSGSGRSYNEQFF.

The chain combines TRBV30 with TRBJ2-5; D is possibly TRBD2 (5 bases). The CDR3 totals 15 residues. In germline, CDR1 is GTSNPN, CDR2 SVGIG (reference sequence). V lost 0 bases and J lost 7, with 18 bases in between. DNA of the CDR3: TGTGCCTGGAGTGTACTTTCTCTTCCAGAGGGGACCCAGTACTTC. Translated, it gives CAWSVLSLPEGTQYF.

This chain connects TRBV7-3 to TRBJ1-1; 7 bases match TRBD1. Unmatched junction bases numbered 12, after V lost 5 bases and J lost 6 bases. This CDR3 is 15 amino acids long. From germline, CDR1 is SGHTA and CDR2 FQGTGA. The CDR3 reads CASSPAGGGWPEAFF. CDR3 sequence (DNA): TGTGCCAGCAGCCCTGCAGGGGGTGGTTGGCCTGAAGCTTTCTTT.

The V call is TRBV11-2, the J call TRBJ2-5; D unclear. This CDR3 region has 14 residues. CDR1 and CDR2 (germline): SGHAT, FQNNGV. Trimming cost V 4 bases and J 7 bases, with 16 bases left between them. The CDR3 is CASSSLDHSVTQYF. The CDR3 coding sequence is TGTGCCAGCAGCTCCCTCGACCACAGTGTGACCCAGTACTTC.

CDR3 amino acids: CASSLWVGDTEAFF. The CDR3 nucleotides read TGTGCCAGCAGTTTATGGGTTGGAGACACTGAAGCTTTCTTT. This rearrangement joins TRBV27 to TRBJ1-1; D unresolved. The CDR3 contains 14 residues. The V end lost 1 base, the J end lost 3 bases, and 9 bases lay between the germline ends. Germline lookup yields CDR1 MNHEY and CDR2 SMNVEV (reference sequence).

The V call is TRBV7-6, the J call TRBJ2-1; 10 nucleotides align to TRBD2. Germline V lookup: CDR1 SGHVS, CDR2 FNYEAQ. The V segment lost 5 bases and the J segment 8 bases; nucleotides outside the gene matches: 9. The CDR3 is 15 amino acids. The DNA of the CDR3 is TGTGCCAGCAGCCCCACGGTAGCGGGGGGTTATGAGCAGTTCTTC. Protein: CASSPTVAGGYEQFF.

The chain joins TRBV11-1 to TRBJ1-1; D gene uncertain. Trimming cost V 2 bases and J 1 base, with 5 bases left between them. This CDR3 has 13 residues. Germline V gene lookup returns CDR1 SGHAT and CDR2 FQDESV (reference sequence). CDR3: CASSLIGNTEAFF. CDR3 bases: TGTGCCAGCAGCTTAATAGGGAACACTGAAGCTTTCTTT.

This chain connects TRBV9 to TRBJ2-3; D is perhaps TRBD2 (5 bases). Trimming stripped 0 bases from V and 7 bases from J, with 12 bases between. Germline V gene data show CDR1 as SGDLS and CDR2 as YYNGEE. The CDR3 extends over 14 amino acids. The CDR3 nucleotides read TGTGCCAGCAGCGTAGAGGCTAGCTCTTATACGCAGTATTTT. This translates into CASSVEASSYTQYF.

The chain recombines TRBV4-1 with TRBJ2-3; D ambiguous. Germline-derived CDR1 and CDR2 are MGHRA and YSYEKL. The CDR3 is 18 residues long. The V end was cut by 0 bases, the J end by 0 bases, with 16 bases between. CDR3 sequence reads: CASSQEELSGTSTDTQYF. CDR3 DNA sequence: TGCGCCAGCAGCCAAGAAGAGCTATCCGGCACCAGCACAGATACGCAGTATTTT.

The CDR3 DNA sequence: TGCGCCAGCAGCTTGCCCAAGGGCACTGAAGCTTTCTTT. Translating it yields CASSLPKGTEAFF. This chain joins TRBV5-1 and TRBJ1-1; D uncertain. Germline CDR1 SGHRS, CDR2 YFSETQ. CDR3 length: 13 amino acids. The germline V and J ends were trimmed by 1 base and 4 bases, with 8 bases remaining between them.